This T cell receptor beta chain was captured by sequencing in a study of early T cells in non-severe SARS-CoV-2 infection (dated by TCRdb to the early 2020s). Background on the whole study: Bulk RNA from unsorted whole blood was used for TCR sequencing, so alpha and beta chains could not be paired. Beyond this particular receptor, the publication reports: VDJdb matching was skewed toward anti-spike CD8 responses and likely underestimated virus-specific expansions by missing private and CD4 specificities.

As concerns this clonotype: No cognate antigen has been identified for it. It has no much larger one-base neighbor in the sample; base qualities were not kept.

The method was 5' RACE. The sequencer was a NextSeq 500. In the TCR library protocol, unique molecular identifiers were attached to individual cDNA molecules to correct for PCR bias and sequencing error. Both TCR alpha and beta chains were sequenced, and tight co-correlation was observed between alpha and beta sequence abundances in each sample. The paper's processing steps were these. Decombinator V4 was used to perform V gene, J gene and CDR3 annotation of TCR sequences. TCRs were defined as expanded if a significant change between any two time points was detected under a Poisson model with p below 0.0001. Abundances of TCRs were expressed as counts per million after normalisation to the total number of TCRs sequenced in each sample. MAIT TCRs were defined by TRAV1-2 paired with TRAJ12, TRAJ20 or TRAJ33, and iNKT TCRs by TRAV10 paired with TRAJ18. VDJdb, accessed 1 November 2021, was searched for CMV, EBV and SARS-CoV-2 annotated TCRs, excluding TCRs annotated for multiple antigens. The public sequencing data were trimmed at Q25 with fastp and processed into clonotypes with MiXCR by TCRdb, which kept only in-frame beta chains. One record per CDR3 amino acid sequence lists the most common genes and DNA. Here the V and J calls rest on TCRdb's processing, not on the authors' analysis. This sample has 65,000 to 70,000 distinct CDR3 sequences in its table, and 12% of those were observed once. The ten top clones hold 1.5% to 2% of the sample.

Looking up the germline V gene yields CDR1 MNHEY and CDR2 SVGAGI. The CDR3 spans 17 residues, from the cysteine through the phenylalanine. Only CDR3 DNA is held: 51 bases, read in frame from base 1. V lost 4 bases and J lost 2 bases; the stretch between them is 19 bases long. This was a case-control study nested in a cohort of healthcare workers in London, UK, who had nasopharyngeal swab PCR tests and blood samples taken every week. Healthcare workers were recruited between 23 and 31 March 2020, during the week of the UK lockdown, and were followed weekly for up to about 15 weeks. This TCR derives from an adult who was a healthcare worker with PCR-confirmed SARS-CoV-2 infection or an uninfected control (not recorded which). The chain joins TRBV6-5 to TRBJ2-3, with the identity of the D gene unclear. Sequenced material: whole blood. The sequenced DNA is TGTGCCAGCAGTTTAGGACGACCCGCCCCCAACACAGATACGCAGTATTTT. Its protein reads: CASSLGRPAPNTDTQYF.